The sequence of this T cell receptor beta chain was determined in a study of regulatory T cells in long-lasting Graves disease. Overall study results and limits: Only a small sample size was used, which may have cut accuracy. It was in persistent disease that TRBV28, TRBJ1-2 and TRBJ2-5 were favored.

About this clonotype itself: Its matching antigen is unknown.

V was trimmed by 6 bases and J by 5 bases, leaving 28 bases between them. Germline lookup yields CDR1 SNHLY and CDR2 FYNNEI. The CDR3 totals 18 residues. Both iRepertoire HTBI primers and Arm-PCR of CDR3 regions were used to build the TCR beta libraries. One entry per CDR3 protein, called by TCRdb with MiXCR from the multiplex PCR reads. The table includes 450,000 to 650,000 distinct CDR3 sequences, 15% to 20% detected once. As for time point: newly diagnosed GD, antithyroid drugs for less than 3 months. Scientists built the TCR library using RNA that was extracted from PBMCs. The same sample was also used in a study of T cells in Graves' hyperthyroidism and ophthalmopathy. That study reports: The study enrolled patients aged 18 to 65 with newly diagnosed hyperthyroidism of under 2 months' duration. HTBI primers drove first-round RT-PCR of the TCR CDR3.

The sequencing used peripheral blood mononuclear cells (PBMCs), collected at new diagnosis, from a patient treated with antithyroid drugs. The clonotype comes from a middle-aged woman with Graves disease. This chain uses TRBV2 with TRBJ1-2; unclear D gene. The CDR3 here is CASSSPRARPITIYGYTF. The CDR3, as DNA: TGTGCCAGCAGCTCGCCCCGGGCAAGACCCATTACGATTTATGGCTACACCTTC.